One and the same sample provided the 14 T cell receptor beta chains below, sequenced in a study of early T cells in non-severe SARS-CoV-2 infection. One entry per CDR3 protein results from TCRdb running MiXCR on the 5' RACE reads. The sample has 60,000 to 75,000 distinct CDR3 sequences; 9.5% to 12% are singletons. The material was whole blood, obtained at baseline. These receptors all come from an adult who was a healthcare worker with PCR-confirmed SARS-CoV-2 infection or an uninfected control (not recorded which).

This clonotype has more than one count but fewer than ten. The chain carries TRBV30 and TRBJ2-7; D ambiguous. V lost 4 bases, J lost 5 bases, and 12 bases lay in between. Germline loops: CDR1 GTSNPN, CDR2 SVGIG (reference sequence). The CDR3 runs 12 residues. The CDR3 loop reads CAWTPGFNEQYF. The DNA of the CDR3 is TGTGCCTGGACTCCGGGTTTTAACGAGCAGTACTTC.

This clonotype was seen only a few times. The chain recombines TRBV29-1 with TRBJ1-2; the match to TRBD1 covers 8 bases. This CDR3 has 14 amino acids. The germline V gene has CDR1 SQVTM and CDR2 ANQGSEA. V shed 0 bases, J shed 8 bases, and the junction held 8 bases outside the gene matches. The CDR3 loop is CSVEDRGQGFGYTF. In nucleotides, the CDR3 is TGCAGCGTTGAAGATCGAGGACAGGGTTTCGGCTACACCTTC.

The chain carries TRBV7-2 and TRBJ1-3; 9 bases are a match to TRBD1. Germline CDR1 SGHTA, CDR2 FQGNSA. Germline trimming cut 4 bases from V and 7 bases from J; bases unmatched to any gene: 5. The CDR3 spans 14 residues. In DNA, the CDR3 is TGTGCCAGCAGCTCCGGACAGGGGAGGAACACCATATATTTT. Its translation: CASSSGQGRNTIYF.

The chain has TRBV7-2 and TRBJ2-5, with D possibly called TRBD1 or TRBD2 (5 bases each). The germline gives CDR1 SGHTA, CDR2 FQGNSA. The V gene lost 1 base and the J gene lost 4 bases, with 16 bases spanning the gap. The length of the CDR3 is 16 residues. CDR3 nucleotides: TGTGCCAGCAGCTTAGTATCCGGGGCGGAGCGAGAGACCCAGTACTTC. Protein: CASSLVSGAERETQYF.

This clonotype was observed many times. The chain uses TRBV19 and TRBJ2-4, with 9 bases matching TRBD1. V dropped 4 bases and J dropped 1; count of bases not matched to a gene: 2. CDR3 length equals 15 residues. Germline CDR1 reads LNHDA; CDR2 reads SQIVND (reference sequence). CDR3 protein: CASSTQGAAKNIQYF. CDR3 DNA sequence: TGTGCCAGTAGTACACAGGGGGCGGCCAAAAACATTCAGTACTTC. The variable domain in full, completed from reference TRBV19 and TRBJ2-4, reads DGGITQSPKYLFRKEGQNVTLSCEQNLNHDAMYWYRQDPGQGLRLIYYSQIVNDFQKGDIAEGYSVSREKKESFPLTVTSAQKNPTAFYLCASSTQGAAKNIQYFGAGTRLSVL.

This clonotype was counted ten times or more. The chain combines TRBV3-1 with TRBJ1-4; no clear D. The length of the CDR3 is 10 residues. Germline V CDR1 and CDR2: LGHDT, YNNKEL (reference sequence). Trimming stripped 3 bases from V and 8 bases from J, with 1 base between. CDR3 nucleotides: TGTGCCAGCAGCCACGAAAAACTGTTTTTT. It specifies CASSHEKLFF. Combining the CDR3 with reference TRBV3-1 and TRBJ1-4 gives the whole variable domain DTAVSQTPKYLVTQMGNDKSIKCEQNLGHDTMYWYKQDSKKFLKIMFSYNNKELIINETVPNRFSPKSPDKAHLNLHINSLELGDSAVYFCASSHEKLFFGSGTQLSVL.

This clonotype was seen more than once but under ten times. This chain joins TRBV4-1 and TRBJ1-4; 10 bases line up with TRBD1. Germline trimming cut 4 bases from V and 8 bases from J; bases unmatched to any gene: 7. This CDR3 spans 15 amino acids. CDR1 and CDR2 (germline): MGHRA, YSYEKL. CDR3 sequence reads: CASSPTGTGVEKLFF. The CDR3 nucleotides read TGCGCCAGCAGCCCCACCGGGACAGGGGTCGAAAAACTGTTTTTT.

This clonotype was counted ten times or more. This rearrangement joins TRBV4-1 to TRBJ2-7; the D gene is possibly TRBD2 (6 bases). The CDR3 is 15 residues long. Germline CDR1 reads MGHRA; CDR2 reads YSYEKL. Between the trimmed V and J ends, which lost 4 bases and 3 bases, there was a span of 16 bases. The CDR3 region is CASSPGRGGIYEQYF. In DNA form, the CDR3 reads TGCGCCAGCAGCCCCGGTAGAGGAGGGATCTACGAGCAGTACTTC.

DNA of the CDR3: TGTGCCAGCAGCCTGTTTGGGACCGGCACAGATACGCAGTATTTT. Translated, it gives CASSLFGTGTDTQYF. The V call is TRBV6-5, the J call TRBJ2-3; D is tentatively TRBD1 or TRBD2 (5 bases each). The V end lost 6 bases, the J end lost 1 base, and 14 bases lay between the germline ends. CDR3 length: 15 amino acids. The germline gives CDR1 MNHEY, CDR2 SVGAGI.

In its sample, this clonotype was seen a few times. CDR3 loop: CSAGTLAPQDTQYF. For the CDR3, the DNA is TGCAGTGCCGGGACATTAGCACCACAAGATACGCAGTATTTT. The chain joins TRBV20-1 to TRBJ2-3; D possibly corresponds to TRBD1 (6 bases). Germline assignment: CDR1 DFQATT and CDR2 SNEGSKA (reference sequence). CDR3 length equals 14 residues. V lost 6 bases, J lost 5 bases, and 18 bases lay in between.

This clonotype turned up a few times. The CDR3 nucleotides read TGTGCCAGCAGCGGGAGACTAGCCGGGTTCACAGATACGCAGTATTTT. Translation gives CASSGRLAGFTDTQYF. The V and J genes are TRBV9 and TRBJ2-3; TRBD2 matches 7 bases. V trimming: 3 bases; J trimming: 2 bases; junction bases outside the gene matches: 9. There are 16 residues in the CDR3. The germline gives CDR1 SGDLS, CDR2 YYNGEE.

V is TRBV6-5 and J is TRBJ2-5; TRBD1 might be the D (6 bases). V dropped 2 bases and J dropped 4 bases, with 14 bases sitting between them. Germline values: CDR1 MNHEY, CDR2 SVGAGI. The length of the CDR3 is 15 residues. In DNA, the CDR3 is TGTGCCAGCAGTTACAGTACAGGGAATTTAGAGACCCAGTACTTC. Its protein is CASSYSTGNLETQYF.

This clonotype was seen repeatedly, ten times or more. The chain has TRBV27 and TRBJ1-2, with D possibly being TRBD1 (5 bases). Germline V gene lookup returns CDR1 MNHEY and CDR2 SMNVEV (reference sequence). This CDR3 spans 14 amino acids. Trimming left V 6 bases short and J 7 bases short, with 18 bases between. CDR3 sequence (DNA): TGTGCCAGCAGGCGTATTGGGGGAGACGCTGGCTACACCTTC. Amino acids: CASRRIGGDAGYTF.

This clonotype was picked up many times. The chain uses TRBV3-1 and TRBJ1-4; no reliable D call. Germline-derived CDR1 and CDR2 are LGHDT and YNNKEL (reference sequence). Trimming stripped 4 bases from V and 8 bases from J, with 14 bases between. CDR3 size: 14 residues. Here the CDR3 DNA reads TGTGCCAGCAGCCTTCGGCAGGTGGAGGAAAAACTGTTTTTT. Encoded protein: CASSLRQVEEKLFF.